This TCR beta chain was obtained from a study of cytomegalovirus exposure and HLA in healthy donors. Both 60 Vbeta primers and 13 Jbeta primers went into the PCR. Profiled with immunoSEQ multiplex PCR; TCRdb holds only in-frame clones, not every one. Found here are fewer than 200,000 clones, 81% of them singletons; the top ten hold roughly 3.1%. Sequencing used PBMCs. This sequence originates from a man in his forties in good health and CMV-seropositive.

The CDR3 is CASSSGSSYNEQFF. In DNA, the CDR3 is TGTGCCAGCAGTAGCGGGAGTTCCTACAATGAGCAGTTCTTC. This chain joins TRBV2 and TRBJ2-1, with 8 bases that match TRBD2. The J segment lost 1 base and the V segment lost 5 bases, leaving 1 base of the junction unmatched. This CDR3 comprises 14 residues. Germline values: CDR1 SNHLY, CDR2 FYNNEI.